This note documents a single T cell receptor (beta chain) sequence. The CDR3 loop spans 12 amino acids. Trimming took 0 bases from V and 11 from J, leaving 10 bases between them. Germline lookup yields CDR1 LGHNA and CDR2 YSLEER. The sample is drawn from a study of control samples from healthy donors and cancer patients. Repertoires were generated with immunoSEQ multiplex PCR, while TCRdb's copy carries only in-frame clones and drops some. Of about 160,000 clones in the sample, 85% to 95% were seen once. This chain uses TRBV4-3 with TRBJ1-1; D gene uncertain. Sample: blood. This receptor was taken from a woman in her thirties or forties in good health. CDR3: CASSQDGIEAFF. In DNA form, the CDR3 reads TGCGCCAGCAGCCAAGATGGGATCGAGGCTTTCTTT.